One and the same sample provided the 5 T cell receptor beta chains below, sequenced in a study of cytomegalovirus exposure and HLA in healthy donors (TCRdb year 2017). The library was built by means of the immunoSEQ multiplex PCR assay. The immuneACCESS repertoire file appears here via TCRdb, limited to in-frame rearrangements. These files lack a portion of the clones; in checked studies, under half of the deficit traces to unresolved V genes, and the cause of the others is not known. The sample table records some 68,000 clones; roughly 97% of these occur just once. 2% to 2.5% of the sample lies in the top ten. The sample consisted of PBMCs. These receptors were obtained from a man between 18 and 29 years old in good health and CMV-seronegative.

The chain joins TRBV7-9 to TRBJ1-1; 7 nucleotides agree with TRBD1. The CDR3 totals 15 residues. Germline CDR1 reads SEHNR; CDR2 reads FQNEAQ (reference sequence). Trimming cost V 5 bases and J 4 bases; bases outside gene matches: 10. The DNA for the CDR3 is TGTGCCAGCAGCCGTACAGGGGAAAGGGGCACTGAAGCTTTCTTT. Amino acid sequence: CASSRTGERGTEAFF.

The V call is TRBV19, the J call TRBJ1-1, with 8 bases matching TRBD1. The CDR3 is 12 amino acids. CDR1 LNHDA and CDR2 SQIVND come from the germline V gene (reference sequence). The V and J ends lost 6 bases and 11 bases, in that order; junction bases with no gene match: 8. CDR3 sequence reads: CASSTGGSGAFF. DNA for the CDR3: TGTGCCAGTAGCACAGGGGGTTCCGGGGCTTTCTTT. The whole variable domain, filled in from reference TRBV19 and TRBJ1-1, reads DGGITQSPKYLFRKEGQNVTLSCEQNLNHDAMYWYRQDPGQGLRLIYYSQIVNDFQKGDIAEGYSVSREKKESFPLTVTSAQKNPTAFYLCASSTGGSGAFFGQGTRLTVV.

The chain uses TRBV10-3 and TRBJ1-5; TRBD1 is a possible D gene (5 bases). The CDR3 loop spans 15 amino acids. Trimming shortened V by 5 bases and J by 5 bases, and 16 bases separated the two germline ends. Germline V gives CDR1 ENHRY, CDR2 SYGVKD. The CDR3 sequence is CAISIGGVGDQPQHF. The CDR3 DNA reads TGTGCCATCAGTATTGGGGGGGTAGGGGATCAGCCCCAGCATTTT.

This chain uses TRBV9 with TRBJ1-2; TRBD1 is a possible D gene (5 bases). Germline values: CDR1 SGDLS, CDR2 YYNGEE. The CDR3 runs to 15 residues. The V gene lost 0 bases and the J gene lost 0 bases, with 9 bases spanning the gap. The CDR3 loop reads CASSVVGGTNYGYTF. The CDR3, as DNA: TGTGCCAGCAGCGTAGTGGGGGGGACTAACTATGGCTACACCTTC.

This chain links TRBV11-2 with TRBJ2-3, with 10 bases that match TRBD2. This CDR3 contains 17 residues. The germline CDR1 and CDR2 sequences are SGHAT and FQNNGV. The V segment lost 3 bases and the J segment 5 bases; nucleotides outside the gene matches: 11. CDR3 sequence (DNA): TGTGCCAGCAGCTTCGAGGGTCCCCTAGCGGGAGAAGATACGCAGTATTTT. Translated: CASSFEGPLAGEDTQYF. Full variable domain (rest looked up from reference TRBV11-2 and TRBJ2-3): EAGVAQSPRYKIIEKRQSVAFWCNPISGHATLYWYQQILGQGPKLLIQFQNNGVVDDSQLPKDRFSAERLKGVDSTLKIQPAKLEDSAVYLCASSFEGPLAGEDTQYFGPGTRLTVL.